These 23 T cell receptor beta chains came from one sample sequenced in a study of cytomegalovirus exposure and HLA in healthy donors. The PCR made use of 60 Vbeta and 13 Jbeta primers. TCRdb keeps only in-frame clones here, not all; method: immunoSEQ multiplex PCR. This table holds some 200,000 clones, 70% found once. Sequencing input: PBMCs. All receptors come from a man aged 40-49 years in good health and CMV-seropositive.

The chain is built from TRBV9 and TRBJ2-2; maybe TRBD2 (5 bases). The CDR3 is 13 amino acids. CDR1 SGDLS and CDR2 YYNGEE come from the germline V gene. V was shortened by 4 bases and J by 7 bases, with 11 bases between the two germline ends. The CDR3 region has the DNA TGTGCCAGCAGCTCCCGTGAGGGCGGGGAGCTGTTTTTT. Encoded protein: CASSSREGGELFF.

The CDR3 nucleotides are TGCGCCAGCAGCTTGGCGGGACAGGGGAACACTGAAGCTTTCTTT. It encodes CASSLAGQGNTEAFF. This chain uses TRBV5-1 with TRBJ1-1; 9 bases line up with TRBD1. The J segment lost 1 base and the V segment lost 0 bases, leaving 1 base of the junction unmatched. The V gene's germline CDR1 is SGHRS and CDR2 YFSETQ. The CDR3 length is 15 residues.

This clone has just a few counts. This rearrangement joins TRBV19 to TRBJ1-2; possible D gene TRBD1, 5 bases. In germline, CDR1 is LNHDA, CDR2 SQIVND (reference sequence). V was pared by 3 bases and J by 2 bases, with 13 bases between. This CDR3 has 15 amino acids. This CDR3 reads CASSIGQGGNYGYTF. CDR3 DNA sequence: TGTGCCAGTAGTATTGGTCAGGGAGGAAACTATGGCTACACCTTC.

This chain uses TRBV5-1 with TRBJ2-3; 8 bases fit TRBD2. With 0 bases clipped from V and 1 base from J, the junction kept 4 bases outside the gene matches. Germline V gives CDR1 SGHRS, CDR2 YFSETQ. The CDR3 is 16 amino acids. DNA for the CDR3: TGCGCCAGCAGCTTGGATGACGGGGGGGGCACAGATACGCAGTATTTT. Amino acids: CASSLDDGGGTDTQYF.

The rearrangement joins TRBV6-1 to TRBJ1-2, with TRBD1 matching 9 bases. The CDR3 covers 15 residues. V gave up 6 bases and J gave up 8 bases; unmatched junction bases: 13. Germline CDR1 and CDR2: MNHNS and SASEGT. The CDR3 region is CASSEWAGTGSGYTF. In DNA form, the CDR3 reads TGTGCCAGCAGCGAATGGGCCGGGACAGGGAGCGGCTACACCTTC.

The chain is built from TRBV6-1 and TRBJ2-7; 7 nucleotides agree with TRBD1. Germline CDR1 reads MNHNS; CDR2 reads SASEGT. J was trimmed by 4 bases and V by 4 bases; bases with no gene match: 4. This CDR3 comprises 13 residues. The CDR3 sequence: CASSGQGSYEQYF. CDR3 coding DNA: TGTGCCAGCAGTGGACAGGGCTCGTACGAGCAGTACTTC.

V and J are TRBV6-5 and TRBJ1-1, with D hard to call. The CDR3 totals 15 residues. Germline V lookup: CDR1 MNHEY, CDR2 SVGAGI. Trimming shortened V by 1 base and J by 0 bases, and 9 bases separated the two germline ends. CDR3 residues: CASSYLRGMNTEAFF. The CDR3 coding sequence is TGTGCCAGCAGTTACTTACGGGGTATGAACACTGAAGCTTTCTTT.

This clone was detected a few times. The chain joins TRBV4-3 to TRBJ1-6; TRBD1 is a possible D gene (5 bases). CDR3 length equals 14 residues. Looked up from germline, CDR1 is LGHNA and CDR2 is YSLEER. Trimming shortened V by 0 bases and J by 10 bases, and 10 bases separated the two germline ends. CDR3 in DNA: TGCGCCAGCAGCCAAGAAACAGGACGCTCACCCCTCCACTTT. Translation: CASSQETGRSPLHF.

CDR3 DNA: TGCGCCAGCAGCGTAGGACTAGCGGGGCTGAGCACAGATACGCAGTATTTT. Protein: CASSVGLAGLSTDTQYF. The rearrangement uses TRBV5-1 and TRBJ2-3; 12 bases are shared with TRBD2. The trim removed 4 bases at V and 0 bases at J, leaving 6 bases unmatched. Germline loops: CDR1 SGHRS, CDR2 YFSETQ. There are 17 residues in the CDR3.

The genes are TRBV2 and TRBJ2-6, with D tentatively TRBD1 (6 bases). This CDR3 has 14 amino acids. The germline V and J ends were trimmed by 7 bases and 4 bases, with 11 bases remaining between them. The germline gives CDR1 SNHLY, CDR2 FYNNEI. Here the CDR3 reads CASIRDTGANVLTF. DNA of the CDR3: TGTGCCAGCATTAGGGACACCGGGGCCAACGTCCTGACTTTC. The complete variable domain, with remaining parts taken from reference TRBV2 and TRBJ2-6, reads EPEVTQTPSHQVTQMGQEVILRCVPISNHLYFYWYRQILGQKVEFLVSFYNNEISEKSEIFDDQFSVERPDGSNFTLKIRSTKLEDSAMYFCASIRDTGANVLTFGAGSRLTVL.

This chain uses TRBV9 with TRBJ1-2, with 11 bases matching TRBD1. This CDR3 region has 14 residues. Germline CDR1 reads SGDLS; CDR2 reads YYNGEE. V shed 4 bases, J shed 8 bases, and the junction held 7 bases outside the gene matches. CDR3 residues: CASSTGQGAWGYTF. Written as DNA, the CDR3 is TGTGCCAGCAGCACCGGACAGGGGGCTTGGGGCTACACCTTC.

CDR3 sequence (DNA): TGTGCCAGCAGTTTAGCGGGGGGCCCCTCCTACGAGCAGTACTTC. This gives the protein CASSLAGGPSYEQYF. This chain uses TRBV2 with TRBJ2-7; TRBD2 matches 10 bases. From germline, CDR1 is SNHLY and CDR2 FYNNEI. J gave up 0 bases and V 5 bases, and 4 bases lay outside the gene matches. The CDR3 has 15 residues.

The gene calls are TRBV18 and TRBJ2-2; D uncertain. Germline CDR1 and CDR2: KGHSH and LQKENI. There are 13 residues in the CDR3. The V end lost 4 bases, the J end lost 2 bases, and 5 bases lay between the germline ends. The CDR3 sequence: CASSLENTGELFF. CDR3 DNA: TGTGCCAGCTCACTAGAAAACACCGGGGAGCTGTTTTTT.

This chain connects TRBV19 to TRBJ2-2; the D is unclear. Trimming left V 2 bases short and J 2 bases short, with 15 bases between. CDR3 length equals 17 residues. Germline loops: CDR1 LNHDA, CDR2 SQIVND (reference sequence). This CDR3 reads CASSINWAGVNTGELFF. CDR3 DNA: TGTGCCAGTAGTATAAACTGGGCAGGCGTAAACACCGGGGAGCTGTTTTTT. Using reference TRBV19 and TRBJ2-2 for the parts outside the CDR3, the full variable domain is DGGITQSPKYLFRKEGQNVTLSCEQNLNHDAMYWYRQDPGQGLRLIYYSQIVNDFQKGDIAEGYSVSREKKESFPLTVTSAQKNPTAFYLCASSINWAGVNTGELFFGEGSRLTVL.

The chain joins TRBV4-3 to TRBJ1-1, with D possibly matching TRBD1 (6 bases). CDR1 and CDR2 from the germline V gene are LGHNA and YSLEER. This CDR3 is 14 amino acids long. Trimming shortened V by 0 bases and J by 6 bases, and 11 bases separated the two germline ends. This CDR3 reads CASSQERGLAEAFF. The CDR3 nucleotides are TGCGCCAGCAGCCAAGAGCGGGGGCTAGCTGAAGCTTTCTTT.

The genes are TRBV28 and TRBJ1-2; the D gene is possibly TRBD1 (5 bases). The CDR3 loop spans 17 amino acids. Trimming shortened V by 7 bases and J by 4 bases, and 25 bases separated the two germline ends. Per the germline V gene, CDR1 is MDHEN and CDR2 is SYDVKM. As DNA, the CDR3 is TGTGCCAGCAACCCGCCATCCGGGGTACGGGGGGTCTATGGCTACACCTTC. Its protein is CASNPPSGVRGVYGYTF.

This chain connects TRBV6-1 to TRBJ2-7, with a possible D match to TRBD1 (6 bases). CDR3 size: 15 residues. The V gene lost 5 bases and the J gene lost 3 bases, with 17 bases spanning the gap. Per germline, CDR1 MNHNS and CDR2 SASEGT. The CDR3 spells CASSLGTGPFYEQYF. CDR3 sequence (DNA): TGTGCCAGCAGTCTGGGAACAGGGCCCTTCTACGAGCAGTACTTC.

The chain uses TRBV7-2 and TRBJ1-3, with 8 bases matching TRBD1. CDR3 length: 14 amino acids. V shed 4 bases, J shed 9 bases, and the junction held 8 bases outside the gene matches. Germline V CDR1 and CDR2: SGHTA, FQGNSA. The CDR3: CASSYRGDSGTIYF. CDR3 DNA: TGTGCCAGCAGCTACAGGGGGGATTCGGGCACCATATATTTT.

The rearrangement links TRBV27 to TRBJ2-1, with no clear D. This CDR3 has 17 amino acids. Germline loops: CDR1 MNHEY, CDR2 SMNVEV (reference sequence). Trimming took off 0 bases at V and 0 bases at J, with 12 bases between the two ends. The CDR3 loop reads CASSLSLRSASYNEQFF. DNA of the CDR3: TGTGCCAGCAGTTTATCGTTGCGGAGCGCCTCCTACAATGAGCAGTTCTTC.

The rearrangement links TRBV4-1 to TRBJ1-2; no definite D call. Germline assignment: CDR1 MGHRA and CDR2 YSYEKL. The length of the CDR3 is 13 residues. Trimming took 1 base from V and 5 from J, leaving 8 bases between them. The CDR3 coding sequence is TGCGCCAGCAGCCAAGGTGGAGGGTATGGCTACACCTTC. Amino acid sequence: CASSQGGGYGYTF.

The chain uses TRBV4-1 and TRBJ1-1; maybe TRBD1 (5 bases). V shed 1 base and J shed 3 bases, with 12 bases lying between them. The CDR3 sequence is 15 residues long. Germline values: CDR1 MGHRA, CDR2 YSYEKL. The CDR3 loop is CASSQATGRDTEAFF. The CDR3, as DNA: TGCGCCAGCAGCCAAGCGACCGGCAGGGACACTGAAGCTTTCTTT.

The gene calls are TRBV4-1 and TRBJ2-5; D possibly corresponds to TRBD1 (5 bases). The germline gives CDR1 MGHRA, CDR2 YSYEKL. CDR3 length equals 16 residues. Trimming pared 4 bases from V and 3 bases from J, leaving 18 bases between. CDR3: CASSLGRQSPKETQYF. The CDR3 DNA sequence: TGCGCCAGCAGCCTCGGAAGACAGTCGCCCAAAGAGACCCAGTACTTC.

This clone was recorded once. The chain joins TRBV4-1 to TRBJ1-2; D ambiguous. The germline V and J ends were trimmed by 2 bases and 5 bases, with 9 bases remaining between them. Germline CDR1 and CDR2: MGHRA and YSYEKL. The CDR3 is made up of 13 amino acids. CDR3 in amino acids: CASSQQGGYGYTF. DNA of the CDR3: TGCGCCAGCAGCCAACAAGGAGGGTATGGCTACACCTTC.